This TCR beta chain was found in a study of yellow fever vaccine responses in identical twins. Study-level results: Twins reportedly appeared to share part of their vaccine T cell response while keeping part individual.

In TCRdb, the RT-PCR reads were re-called with MiXCR into one record per CDR3 protein. The sample has tens of thousands of distinct CDR3 sequences, roughly 73% seen once. Comments on this clonotype: Its antigen is unidentified.

The sequence derives from a woman under 30 who received the yellow fever vaccine. This specimen was T cells from blood (PBMCs), unsorted or a sorted subset (not recorded which), taken before or after yellow fever vaccination (not recorded which).

The CDR3 here is CASSLEVTGELFF. The CDR3 DNA is TGTGCCAGCAGCCTGGAGGTCACCGGGGAGCTGTTTTTT. The chain uses TRBV5-5 and TRBJ2-2; a possible D gene is TRBD2 (5 bases). Trimming took 4 bases from V and 4 from J, leaving 8 bases between them. The V gene's germline CDR1 is SGHKS and CDR2 YYEKEE (reference sequence). The CDR3 runs 13 residues.